The rows below give T cell receptor beta chains drawn from one sample of a study of cytomegalovirus exposure and HLA in healthy donors. Sequenced by immunoSEQ multiplex PCR; TCRdb stores in-frame clones only, minus some. The data show some 150,000 clones, approximately 79% seen once. The sequencing sample was made of PBMCs. The source is a man aged 45-65 years in good health and CMV-seropositive. Both conserved end residues are trimmed from each CDR3.

TRBJ1-2 | TRBV6-5 | ASSYSTAYGYT
TRBJ2-7 | TRBV7-6 | ASSTGQGTGYEQY
TRBJ2-7 | TRBV27 | ASRIGTGGSYEQY
TRBJ1-5 | TRBV5-6 | ASNLRTGNSNQPQH
TRBJ2-5 | TRBV7-6 | ASSSTGGGRGTQY
TRBJ2-1 | TRBV4-1 | ASSQVSGGAGPAGRYNEQF
TRBJ1-1 | TRBV13 | ASSPGSWLGFEAF
TRBJ1-1 | TRBV4-1 | ASSQIAGVMSEAF
TRBJ2-1 | TRBV5-1 | ASSLSPAGAYNEQF
TRBJ1-4 | TRBV5-1 | ASSSQGRANEKLF
TRBJ1-2 | TRBV4-2 | ASSQSNYGYT
TRBJ2-7 | TRBV27 | ASSFTVSYEQY
TRBJ2-1 | TRBV19 | ATETYNEQF
TRBJ1-6 | TRBV14 | ASSQVSGNNSPLH
TRBJ1-2 | TRBV7-9 | ASSSGQGRYGYT
TRBJ2-7 | TRBV7-9 | ASSYTWGGDEQY
TRBJ1-1 | TRBV5-1 | ASSFGQVQNTEAF
TRBJ2-7 | TRBV21-1 | ASSKGHLEQY
TRBJ2-7 | TRBV27 | ASSSGTGGPYEQY
TRBJ1-1 | TRBV14 | ASSQDLGQLNTEAF
TRBJ1-4 | TRBV29-1 | SVRGRANEKLF
TRBJ2-7 | TRBV15 | ATSLQGHHEQY
TRBJ2-2 | TRBV6-1 | ASSISGGGTGELF
TRBJ2-1 | TRBV7-9 | ASSLSDRVINEQF
TRBJ2-5 | TRBV5-4 | ASSLRVAGAQETQY
TRBJ2-5 | TRBV11-1 | ASSLERGWQETQY
TRBJ1-1 | TRBV18 | ASSPRDRANTEAF
TRBJ2-3 | TRBV29-1 | SVVPIPGLAGKTDTQY
TRBJ1-1 | TRBV2 | ASSILGQGGTEAF
TRBJ1-5 | TRBV27 | ASSSGQTSNQPQH
TRBJ1-1 | TRBV6-1 | AGTTSGDTEAF
TRBJ1-1 | TRBV11-1 | ASSSHPTGGGGAF
TRBJ2-1 | TRBV7-7 | ASSPPGTGSNNEQF
TRBJ1-1 | TRBV5-1 | ASSYMNTEAF
TRBJ1-1 | TRBV5-1 | ASSLAGAMNTEAF
TRBJ1-4 | TRBV12-5 | ASASTLPNEKLF
TRBJ2-7 | TRBV5-1 | ASSSLYEQY
TRBJ2-4 | TRBV7-2 | ASSSYSGTENIQY
TRBJ1-2 | TRBV28 | ASSLGRPPNYGYT
TRBJ1-5 | TRBV18 | ASSPTGAQPQH
TRBJ2-7 | TRBV6-7 | ASNLTGGVSYEQY
TRBJ2-7 | TRBV5-4 | ASSSGTSGRKSEQY
TRBJ2-3 | TRBV7-2 | ASSLEGLAGGATQY
TRBJ2-5 | TRBV27 | ASSSQGARETQY
TRBJ2-3 | TRBV7-9 | ASSLATPGLPEY
TRBJ1-4 | TRBV6-6 | ASSYDRGYEKLF